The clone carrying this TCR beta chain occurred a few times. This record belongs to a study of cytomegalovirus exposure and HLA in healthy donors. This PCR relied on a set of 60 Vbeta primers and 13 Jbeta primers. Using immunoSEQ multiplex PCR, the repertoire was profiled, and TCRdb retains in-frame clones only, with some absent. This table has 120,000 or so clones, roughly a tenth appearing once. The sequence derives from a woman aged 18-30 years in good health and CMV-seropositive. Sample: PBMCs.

The CDR3 region has the DNA TGTGCCAGCACGTCTGGACAGAGTCCGCCCCAGCATTTT. It translates to CASTSGQSPPQHF. V is TRBV2 and J is TRBJ1-5; possibly TRBD1 for D (6 bases). CDR1 SNHLY and CDR2 FYNNEI come from the germline V gene. The CDR3 is 13 residues long. Trimming cost V 7 bases and J 9 bases, with 16 bases left between them.